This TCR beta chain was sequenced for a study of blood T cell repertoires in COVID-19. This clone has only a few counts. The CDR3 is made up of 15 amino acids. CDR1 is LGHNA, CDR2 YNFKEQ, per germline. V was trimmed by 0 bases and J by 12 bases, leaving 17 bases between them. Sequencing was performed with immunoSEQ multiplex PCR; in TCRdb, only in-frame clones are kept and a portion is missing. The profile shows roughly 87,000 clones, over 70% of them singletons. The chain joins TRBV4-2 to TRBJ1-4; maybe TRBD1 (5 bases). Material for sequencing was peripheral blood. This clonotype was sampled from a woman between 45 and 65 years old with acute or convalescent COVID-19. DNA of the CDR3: TGTGCCAGCAGCCAAGATAGCCAGGGAAGGGTTCAACTGTTTTTT. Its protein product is CASSQDSQGRVQLFF.